The 31 T cell receptor beta chains in this list originate from one sample, sequenced in a study of cytomegalovirus exposure and HLA in healthy donors. It was with 60 Vbeta and 13 Jbeta primers that the PCR ran. The repertoire was sequenced with immunoSEQ multiplex PCR; TCRdb's copy has only in-frame clones and lacks some. The table records some 120,000 clones, roughly 80% of them present only once. The source material was PBMCs. Receptors were obtained from a man between 18 and 35 years old in good health and CMV-seronegative.

This sequence joins TRBV7-6 and TRBJ2-1, with D uncertain. CDR3 length: 13 amino acids. From germline, CDR1 is SGHVS and CDR2 FNYEAQ. The V gene lost 5 bases and the J gene lost 9 bases, with 14 bases spanning the gap. CDR3 sequence reads: CASSHPVHSEQFF. The CDR3 DNA is TGTGCCAGCAGCCATCCTGTACATTCTGAGCAGTTCTTC.

This sequence joins TRBV9 and TRBJ2-1; 8 bases map to TRBD2. Germline values: CDR1 SGDLS, CDR2 YYNGEE. Unmatched junction bases numbered 6, after V lost 10 bases and J lost 0 bases. The length of the CDR3 is 14 residues. CDR3 amino acids: CAPGGGPSYNEQFF. As DNA, the CDR3 is TGTGCCCCCGGGGGGGGACCCTCCTACAATGAGCAGTTCTTC.

The chain joins TRBV4-2 to TRBJ2-1; TRBD2 is a possible D gene (6 bases). V was pared by 1 base and J by 6 bases, with 7 bases between. Germline lookup yields CDR1 LGHNA and CDR2 YNFKEQ. CDR3 length equals 13 residues. The CDR3 coding sequence is TGTGCCAGCAGCCAAGTGGAGGGCAATGAGCAGTTCTTC. It translates to CASSQVEGNEQFF.

This chain joins TRBV5-1 and TRBJ2-7; 8 positions agree with TRBD1. V lost 2 bases and J lost 2; bases outside the gene matches: 3. The CDR3 consists of 14 residues. Germline V gene sequence: CDR1 SGHRS, CDR2 YFSETQ. Written as DNA, the CDR3 is TGCGCCAGCAGCTTCGGGACAGGACCCTACGAGCAGTACTTC. Translating gives CASSFGTGPYEQYF. Drawing the rest from reference TRBV5-1 and TRBJ2-7, the complete variable domain is KAGVTQTPRYLIKTRGQQVTLSCSPISGHRSVSWYQQTPGQGLQFLFEYFSETQRNKGNFPGRFSGRQFSNSRSEMNVSTLELGDSALYLCASSFGTGPYEQYFGPGTRLTVT.

J is TRBJ1-2 and V is TRBV11-2; no clear D gene. V lost 5 bases to trimming and J lost 8 bases, with 15 bases between them. The CDR3 covers 13 residues. Per the germline V gene, CDR1 is SGHAT and CDR2 is FQNNGV. The CDR3 bases are TGTGCCAGCAGCCCCCCTGTCGAGGTCGGCTACACCTTC. This codes for CASSPPVEVGYTF.

V usage is TRBV19 and J usage is TRBJ2-1, with D possibly matching TRBD1 (6 bases). This CDR3 contains 15 residues. V was cut by 10 bases and J by 1 base, with 17 bases left in between. Per the germline V gene, CDR1 is LNHDA and CDR2 is SQIVND (reference sequence). CDR3 in DNA: TGTGCCACTAAGTTTACTACAGGGTCCTACAATGAGCAGTTCTTC. It yields the protein CATKFTTGSYNEQFF.

In regard to this clone: Mismatch with germline at one junction end may stem from a read error. The V gene is TRBV5-4, the J gene TRBJ1-1, with D perhaps TRBD1 (5 bases). This CDR3 has 14 residues. The V gene's germline CDR1 is SGHNT and CDR2 YYREEE (reference sequence). The chain's CDR3 is CASSLGPEATEAFF. For the CDR3, the DNA is TGTGCCAGCAGTTTGGGACCTGAGGCGACTGAAGCTTTCTTT.

The chain couples TRBV18 to TRBJ2-7; D is unresolved. Trimming took 6 bases from V and 3 from J, leaving 9 bases between them. Germline loops: CDR1 KGHSH, CDR2 LQKENI. The CDR3 extends over 12 amino acids. The CDR3 region has the DNA TGTGCCAGCTCGTCCGCCTACTACGAGCAGTACTTC. Encoded protein: CASSSAYYEQYF.

The chain recombines TRBV6-5 with TRBJ2-7; the match to TRBD1 covers 9 bases. This CDR3 contains 16 residues. CDR1 and CDR2 from the germline V gene are MNHEY and SVGAGI. The V gene end was trimmed by 4 bases and the J gene end by 3 bases; junction bases not matched to a gene: 10. The DNA for the CDR3 is TGTGCCAGCAGTTCCGCCCCGGGACAGGGTAACTACGAGCAGTACTTC. Translating it yields CASSSAPGQGNYEQYF.

The J gene is TRBJ2-1, the V gene TRBV5-1; 7 nucleotides align to TRBD1. J lost 6 bases, V lost 1 base, and 7 bases had no gene match. This CDR3 is 15 amino acids long. The germline V gene encodes CDR1 SGHRS and CDR2 YFSETQ. In DNA, the CDR3 is TGCGCCAGCAGCTTGTGGGCAGGGGGAGTCAATGAGCAGTTCTTC. Its translation is CASSLWAGGVNEQFF.

The rearrangement links TRBV18 to TRBJ1-1; 7 bases align to TRBD1. The CDR3 runs 15 residues. Germline CDR1 is KGHSH and CDR2 is LQKENI. The trim removed 3 bases at V and 3 bases at J, leaving 7 bases unmatched. For the CDR3, the DNA is TGTGCCAGCTCACCGTTGACAGGGAAGGACACTGAAGCTTTCTTT. This translates into CASSPLTGKDTEAFF.

The V gene is TRBV15, the J gene TRBJ2-7; tentatively, D is TRBD1 (5 bases). Trimming stripped 3 bases from V and 1 base from J, with 7 bases between. This CDR3 comprises 13 residues. CDR1 is LNHNV and CDR2 is YYDKDF in the germline V gene (reference sequence). The CDR3 spells CATSRDTSYEQYF. The CDR3 bases are TGTGCCACCAGCAGGGACACTTCCTACGAGCAGTACTTC.

The V call is TRBV7-2, the J call TRBJ2-7; 8 nucleotides match TRBD1. Germline trimming cut 2 bases from V and 2 bases from J; bases unmatched to any gene: 5. CDR1 is SGHTA and CDR2 is FQGNSA in the germline V gene. This CDR3 spans 15 amino acids. CDR3 nucleotide sequence: TGTGCCAGCAGCTTAAGTACAGGGGGTCCCTACGAGCAGTACTTC. Translating gives CASSLSTGGPYEQYF.

The chain uses TRBV27 and TRBJ2-5, with no clear D. Germline V CDR1 and CDR2: MNHEY, SMNVEV (reference sequence). The CDR3 loop spans 14 amino acids. Trimming removed 5 bases at V and 4 bases at J, with 14 bases between. CDR3 DNA sequence: TGTGCCAGCAGTCAATCCGGGTCGCTAGAGACCCAGTACTTC. Amino acids: CASSQSGSLETQYF.

The V call is TRBV15, the J call TRBJ1-5; perhaps TRBD1 as D (6 bases). There are 17 residues in the CDR3. CDR1 is LNHNV, CDR2 YYDKDF, per germline (reference sequence). V was trimmed by 2 bases and J by 0 bases, leaving 14 bases between them. The CDR3, as DNA: TGTGCCACCAGCAGATCTGGTCGGACAGCTAGCAATCAGCCCCAGCATTTT. The encoded protein is CATSRSGRTASNQPQHF.

Notes on this clone: One end of the junction fails to match germline, which may point to a read error. The genes are TRBV5-1 and TRBJ1-1; D unclear. Germline V gives CDR1 SGHRS, CDR2 YFSETQ. The CDR3 is 9 amino acids. CDR3 nucleotides: TGCGCCAGCAGCGGGAGGTCACGATTT. Its translation: CASSGRSRF. The whole variable domain, remainder taken from reference TRBV5-1 and TRBJ1-1, is KAGVTQTPRYLIKTRGQQVTLSCSPISGHRSVSWYQQTPGQGLQFLFEYFSETQRNKGNFPGRFSGRQFSNSRSEMNVSTLELGDSALYLCASSGRSRFGQGTRLTVV.

This chain connects TRBV5-4 to TRBJ2-3, with TRBD2 matching over 7 bases. The V segment lost 4 bases and the J segment 6 bases; nucleotides outside the gene matches: 11. The CDR3 has 15 residues. Germline CDR1 and CDR2: SGHNT and YYREEE (reference sequence). CDR3 sequence reads: CASSKKGLNGDTQYF. CDR3 in DNA: TGTGCCAGCAGCAAAAAGGGACTAAACGGCGATACGCAGTATTTT.

The genes are TRBV10-3 and TRBJ1-1, with D unclear. Per germline, CDR1 ENHRY and CDR2 SYGVKD. CDR3 length: 14 residues. With 5 bases removed from V and 2 bases from J, the gap between germline ends came to 12 bases. The CDR3 here is CAISTDLANTEAFF. CDR3 nucleotides: TGTGCCATCAGTACCGATCTGGCAAACACTGAAGCTTTCTTT.

This chain joins TRBV7-2 and TRBJ2-7; 10 bases match TRBD2. The CDR3 runs 14 residues. V gave up 5 bases and J gave up 4 bases; unmatched junction bases: 5. The germline CDR1 and CDR2 sequences are SGHTA and FQGNSA. DNA for the CDR3: TGTGCCAGCAGCCCCGGGACTAGCGATTACGAGCAGTACTTC. Its protein product is CASSPGTSDYEQYF.

The V gene is TRBV7-2, the J gene TRBJ1-1; 12 bases line up with TRBD1. V lost 1 base to trimming and J lost 7 bases; unmatched junction nucleotides: 10. Germline assignment: CDR1 SGHTA and CDR2 FQGNSA. This CDR3 has 17 residues. In nucleotides, the CDR3 is TGTGCCAGCAGCTTAGTCCGATCGGGACAGGGGGCAGGTGAAGCTTTCTTT. Translation gives CASSLVRSGQGAGEAFF.

This chain uses TRBV7-9 with TRBJ2-2; weak D call: TRBD1 (5 bases). The V gene lost 5 bases and the J gene lost 4 bases, with 8 bases spanning the gap. Germline V gives CDR1 SEHNR, CDR2 FQNEAQ (reference sequence). This CDR3 is 13 amino acids long. Written as DNA, the CDR3 is TGTGCCAGCAGCCCGCAGGGCACCGGGGAGCTGTTTTTT. Encoded protein: CASSPQGTGELFF.

The chain carries TRBV2 and TRBJ2-5; tentatively, D is TRBD2 (7 bases). Germline assignment: CDR1 SNHLY and CDR2 FYNNEI. With 1 base removed from V and 5 bases from J, the gap between germline ends came to 14 bases. The CDR3 is 15 amino acids. The CDR3 reads CASSEGWGGRETQYF. The CDR3 region has the DNA TGTGCCAGCAGTGAAGGGTGGGGGGGGCGGGAGACCCAGTACTTC.

The chain employs TRBV7-8 and TRBJ2-5; D is unresolved. Germline assignment: CDR1 SGHVS and CDR2 FQNEAQ. The CDR3 has 14 residues. V lost 5 bases and J 5 bases, leaving 15 bases between the germline ends. CDR3 region: CASSPSRIGETQYF. CDR3 nucleotides: TGTGCCAGCAGCCCGTCCCGAATCGGGGAGACCCAGTACTTC.

The chain joins TRBV5-4 to TRBJ2-7; 12 positions match TRBD2. CDR3 length equals 15 residues. V lost 4 bases and J lost 5; bases outside the gene matches: 7. From germline, CDR1 is SGHNT and CDR2 YYREEE (reference sequence). In DNA form, the CDR3 reads TGTGCCAGCAGCCCAGGACTAGCGGGGTTTAACGAGCAGTACTTC. As protein: CASSPGLAGFNEQYF.

V and J are TRBV6-1 and TRBJ1-1; 7 positions match TRBD1. Per the germline V gene, CDR1 is MNHNS and CDR2 is SASEGT. The junction had 11 bases not matched to a gene; V was cut back by 4 bases and J by 0 bases. This CDR3 comprises 17 residues. In DNA, the CDR3 is TGTGCCAGCAGTGGGCGGGACAGATATTCAATGAACACTGAAGCTTTCTTT. It yields the protein CASSGRDRYSMNTEAFF.

This chain joins TRBV11-2 and TRBJ1-1, with TRBD1 matching 9 bases. Germline V lookup: CDR1 SGHAT, CDR2 FQNNGV. Trimming took 5 bases from V and 5 from J; bases not matched to a gene: 9. The CDR3 is made up of 15 amino acids. The CDR3 region has the DNA TGTGCCAGCAGCCCTACCGGGACAGGGAGTACTGAAGCTTTCTTT. It codes for CASSPTGTGSTEAFF.

The rearrangement joins TRBV4-1 to TRBJ2-3; D remains ambiguous. Looked up from germline, CDR1 is MGHRA and CDR2 is YSYEKL. CDR3 length: 13 residues. The germline V and J ends were trimmed by 0 bases and 10 bases, with 11 bases remaining between them. In DNA, the CDR3 is TGCGCCAGCAGCCAAGATCCCGGGTTCGCGCAGTATTTT. Amino acids: CASSQDPGFAQYF.

This chain uses TRBV7-9 with TRBJ1-4, with 8 bases fitting TRBD1. CDR1 SEHNR and CDR2 FQNEAQ come from the germline V gene (reference sequence). The CDR3 runs 16 residues. Trimming cost V 5 bases and J 7 bases; bases outside gene matches: 12. The CDR3 protein is CASSPDREDESEKLFF. The CDR3 coding sequence is TGTGCCAGCAGCCCGGACAGGGAGGATGAATCTGAAAAACTGTTTTTT.

There are a few counts of this clone. The CDR3 region is CASSPEAGGPFLSYEQYF. DNA for the CDR3: TGTGCCAGTTCCCCTGAGGCGGGGGGGCCGTTTCTTTCCTACGAGCAGTACTTC. The V gene is TRBV19, the J gene TRBJ2-7; 9 bases align to TRBD2. The germline gives CDR1 LNHDA, CDR2 SQIVND (reference sequence). This CDR3 has 18 residues. The ends lost 8 bases at V and 1 base at J; junction bases unmatched: 18.

This clone was recorded only once. The chain recombines TRBV6-6 with TRBJ2-1; tentative D call: TRBD1 (6 bases). CDR1 and CDR2 from the germline V gene are MNHNY and SVGAGI (reference sequence). V lost 2 bases and J lost 13, with 12 bases in between. This CDR3 is built from 12 residues. This CDR3 is CASSYNTGLQFF. Written as DNA, the CDR3 is TGTGCCAGCAGTTACAATACAGGGCTACAGTTCTTC.

This clone was seen more than once but under ten times. The CDR3 sequence is CSVEEGTRGYGYTF. Written as DNA, the CDR3 is TGCAGCGTTGAAGAGGGAACACGGGGGTATGGCTACACCTTC. The gene calls are TRBV29-1 and TRBJ1-2; possibly TRBD1 for D (5 bases). Germline values: CDR1 SQVTM, CDR2 ANQGSEA. The V end lost 0 bases, the J end lost 5 bases, and 13 bases lay between the germline ends. The CDR3 is made up of 14 amino acids. Together with reference TRBV29-1 and TRBJ1-2, the CDR3 gives the full variable domain: SAVISQKPSRDICQRGTSLTIQCQVDSQVTMMFWYRQQPGQSLTLIATANQGSEATYESGFVIDKFPISRPNLTFSTLTVSNMSPEDSSIYLCSVEEGTRGYGYTFGSGTRLTVV.